One sample yielded the 5 T cell receptor beta chains listed below, sequenced in a study of cytomegalovirus exposure and HLA in healthy donors. The PCR made use of 60 Vbeta and 13 Jbeta primers. This table comes from immunoSEQ multiplex PCR, and its TCRdb copy is limited to in-frame clones, with some not included. The table has 100,000 to 140,000 clones, roughly 70% seen once. Sequencing used PBMCs. Source of these receptors: a woman in her thirties or forties in good health and CMV-seropositive.

The chain employs TRBV4-2 and TRBJ2-2; possible D gene TRBD1, 6 bases. CDR3 length: 16 amino acids. The germline V gene has CDR1 LGHNA and CDR2 YNFKEQ. With 4 bases removed from V and 1 base from J, the gap between germline ends came to 13 bases. The DNA for the CDR3 is TGTGCCAGCAGCCGACAACCGGGACAGAACACCGGGGAGCTGTTTTTT. Translating it yields CASSRQPGQNTGELFF.

This clone occurred many times. The chain links TRBV6-5 to TRBJ2-1, with 9 bases that match TRBD2. The CDR3 length is 14 residues. The junction had 6 bases not matched to a gene; V was cut back by 5 bases and J by 7 bases. Germline CDR1 reads MNHEY; CDR2 reads SVGAGI. CDR3 DNA: TGTGCCAGCAGTATAGCGGGGGTAGTGAATGAGCAGTTCTTC. This translates into CASSIAGVVNEQFF.

The chain couples TRBV5-4 to TRBJ1-6; D remains unclear. Trimming took off 0 bases at V and 6 bases at J, with 13 bases between the two ends. Germline assignment: CDR1 SGHNT and CDR2 YYREEE (reference sequence). The CDR3 spans 16 residues. In DNA form, the CDR3 reads TGTGCCAGCAGCTTGGCCATAGTGGGCCGTAATTCACCCCTCCACTTT. It translates to CASSLAIVGRNSPLHF.

This clone was found a few times. The gene calls are TRBV19 and TRBJ1-1; D remains unclear. V lost 10 bases and J 1 base, leaving 10 bases between the germline ends. The length of the CDR3 is 12 residues. CDR1 and CDR2 (germline): LNHDA, SQIVND (reference sequence). CDR3 sequence: CATKRGNTEAFF. Here the CDR3 DNA reads TGTGCCACAAAACGGGGGAACACTGAAGCTTTCTTT.

This rearrangement joins TRBV4-2 to TRBJ1-4, with 10 bases fitting TRBD1. CDR1 is LGHNA and CDR2 is YNFKEQ in the germline V gene. The V and J ends lost 5 bases and 5 bases, in that order; junction bases with no gene match: 5. This CDR3 is built from 15 residues. CDR3 sequence (DNA): TGTGCCAGCAGCGCGGGACAGGGGTTAAATGAAAAACTGTTTTTT. It is translated as CASSAGQGLNEKLFF.